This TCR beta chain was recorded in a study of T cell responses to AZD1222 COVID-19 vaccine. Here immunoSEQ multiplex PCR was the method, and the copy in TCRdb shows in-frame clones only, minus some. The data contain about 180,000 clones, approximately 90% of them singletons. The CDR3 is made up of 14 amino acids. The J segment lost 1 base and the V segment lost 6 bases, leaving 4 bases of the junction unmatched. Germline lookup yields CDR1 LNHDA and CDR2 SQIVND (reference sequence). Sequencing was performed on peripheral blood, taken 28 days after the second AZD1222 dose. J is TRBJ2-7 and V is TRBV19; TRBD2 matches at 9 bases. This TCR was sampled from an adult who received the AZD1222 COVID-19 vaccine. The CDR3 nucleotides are TGTGCCAGTAGGAAGACTAGCGGTTCCTACGAGCAGTACTTC. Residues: CASRKTSGSYEQYF.